One and the same sample provided the 19 T cell receptor beta chains below, sequenced in a study of cytomegalovirus exposure and HLA in healthy donors. The PCR employed 60 Vbeta primers together with 13 Jbeta primers. The data were produced by immunoSEQ multiplex PCR, yet TCRdb's version contains in-frame clones alone and is incomplete. The sample contains tens of thousands of clones, around 75% of which appear only once. What was sequenced was PBMCs. Source of these receptors: a woman in her 30s in good health and CMV-seropositive.

The rearrangement joins TRBV7-2 to TRBJ1-3, with D possibly TRBD1 on 5 matching bases. The germline V and J ends were trimmed by 0 bases and 6 bases, with 9 bases remaining between them. There are 14 residues in the CDR3. Germline lookup yields CDR1 SGHTA and CDR2 FQGNSA. The chain's CDR3 is CASSLAGAPNTIYF. CDR3 coding DNA: TGTGCCAGCAGCTTAGCAGGGGCGCCAAACACCATATATTTT.

This clone was counted ten times or more. The chain recombines TRBV28 with TRBJ1-2; the D is unclear. This CDR3 is 13 amino acids long. Per germline, CDR1 MDHEN and CDR2 SYDVKM. V lost 2 bases and J 4 bases, leaving 8 bases between the germline ends. The CDR3 protein is CASSLTGSYGYTF. CDR3 DNA: TGTGCCAGCAGTTTAACGGGGAGCTATGGCTACACCTTC.

This clone was seen only once. CDR3 protein: CASSLFSDRGQRDYGYTF. The CDR3 nucleotides are TGTGCCAGCAGCTTATTCTCGGACAGGGGCCAACGAGACTATGGCTACACCTTC. The chain recombines TRBV11-2 with TRBJ1-2; 9 bases agree with TRBD1. CDR1 is SGHAT and CDR2 is FQNNGV in the germline V gene. Trimming at V came to 2 bases and at J to 3 bases, leaving 13 bases not matched to a gene. The CDR3 has 18 residues.

This clone has only a few counts. The V gene is TRBV20-1, the J gene TRBJ2-1; a possible D gene is TRBD2 (5 bases). Germline CDR1 reads DFQATT; CDR2 reads SNEGSKA (reference sequence). The V end lost 5 bases, the J end lost 4 bases, and 6 bases lay between the germline ends. The CDR3 spans 11 residues. CDR3 sequence: CSAREYNEQFF. CDR3 coding DNA: TGCAGTGCTCGGGAATACAATGAGCAGTTCTTC.

This chain uses TRBV7-9 with TRBJ1-1; a possible D gene is TRBD1 (6 bases). CDR3 length: 15 amino acids. The V gene's germline CDR1 is SEHNR and CDR2 FQNEAQ (reference sequence). Trimming cost V 8 bases and J 5 bases, with 21 bases left between them. Here the CDR3 reads CASGTGRGRGTEAFF. The CDR3 region has the DNA TGTGCCAGCGGCACCGGACGGGGGCGGGGGACTGAAGCTTTCTTT. The complete variable domain, with remaining parts taken from reference TRBV7-9 and TRBJ1-1, reads DTGVSQNPRHKITKRGQNVTFRCDPISEHNRLYWYRQTLGQGPEFLTYFQNEAQLEKSRLLSDRFSAERPKGSFSTLEIQRTEQGDSAMYLCASGTGRGRGTEAFFGQGTRLTVV.

This chain uses TRBV7-2 with TRBJ1-4; 7 bases agree with TRBD1. In germline, CDR1 is SGHTA, CDR2 FQGNSA. Losses at the gene ends were 1 base for V and 2 bases for J; bases not matched to a gene: 4. This CDR3 region has 16 residues. In DNA, the CDR3 is TGTGCCAGCAGCTTAGTGACAGGGTTCACTAATGAAAAACTGTTTTTT. The encoded protein is CASSLVTGFTNEKLFF.

The table lists this clone with a count of one. V is TRBV7-6 and J is TRBJ2-3; possible D gene TRBD2, 5 bases. V lost 4 bases, J lost 2 bases, and 10 bases lay in between. The CDR3 is made up of 14 amino acids. Germline-derived CDR1 and CDR2 are SGHVS and FNYEAQ. The CDR3 DNA is TGTGCCAGCAGCTCCGACTACCTCACAGATACGCAGTATTTT. This gives the protein CASSSDYLTDTQYF.

J is TRBJ1-4 and V is TRBV5-5; D call uncertain. This CDR3 spans 16 amino acids. The germline V gene has CDR1 SGHKS and CDR2 YYEKEE (reference sequence). Trimming cost V 4 bases and J 5 bases, with 18 bases left between them. DNA of the CDR3: TGTGCCAGCAGCCCCTCGTCGCAGCGAACAAATGAAAAACTGTTTTTT. The encoded protein is CASSPSSQRTNEKLFF.

This clone was counted between two and nine times. CDR3: CASSSGLTDTQYF. The CDR3 bases are TGCGCCAGCAGTTCGGGTCTAACAGATACGCAGTATTTT. The V call is TRBV10-1, the J call TRBJ2-3; D call uncertain. Germline CDR1 and CDR2: WNHNN and SYGVQD (reference sequence). The length of the CDR3 is 13 residues. Trimming removed 5 bases from V and 3 bases from J, with 9 bases in between.

The genes are TRBV4-3 and TRBJ2-7; 11 positions agree with TRBD2. Per germline, CDR1 LGHNA and CDR2 YSLEER. There are 14 residues in the CDR3. J gave up 7 bases and V 1 base, and 3 bases lay outside the gene matches. CDR3 residues: CASSQVLAGAEQYF. In DNA, the CDR3 is TGCGCCAGCAGCCAAGTACTAGCGGGAGCTGAGCAGTACTTC.

DNA for the CDR3: TGTGCCAGCAGCTTGGACCCTACAGGGATTAACACTGAAGCTTTCTTT. Translation gives CASSLDPTGINTEAFF. V usage is TRBV5-6 and J usage is TRBJ1-1; possibly TRBD1 for D (6 bases). The CDR3 contains 16 residues. Germline CDR1 is SGHDT and CDR2 is YYEEEE. The V end lost 0 bases, the J end lost 2 bases, and 14 bases lay between the germline ends.

The J gene is TRBJ1-4, the V gene TRBV19, with D perhaps matching TRBD1 (5 bases). The CDR3 length is 14 residues. The V end lost 10 bases, the J end lost 3 bases, and 15 bases lay between the germline ends. CDR1 and CDR2 from the germline V gene are LNHDA and SQIVND (reference sequence). The CDR3 DNA sequence: TGTGCCACCCGACAGTATAGTGCTAATGAAAAACTGTTTTTT. Its translation: CATRQYSANEKLFF.

This CDR3 reads CALQTSGMMTDTQYF. CDR3 coding DNA: TGTGCCCTCCAGACTAGCGGGATGATGACAGATACGCAGTATTTT. This sequence joins TRBV6-1 and TRBJ2-3; 11 nucleotides align to TRBD2. The germline CDR1 and CDR2 sequences are MNHNS and SASEGT. This CDR3 is built from 15 residues. Trimming cost V 11 bases and J 3 bases; bases outside gene matches: 10.

This clone has only a few counts. The chain joins TRBV28 to TRBJ2-7; 7 bases agree with TRBD1. CDR3 size: 17 residues. V was clipped by 4 bases and J by 4 bases; unmatched bases: 16. Germline CDR1 and CDR2: MDHEN and SYDVKM. The chain's CDR3 is CASSSPSRQGPGYEQYF. For the CDR3, the DNA is TGTGCCAGCAGTTCCCCCTCCAGACAGGGACCTGGATACGAGCAGTACTTC.

The V gene is TRBV30, the J gene TRBJ2-4; TRBD2 is a possible D gene (5 bases). There are 14 residues in the CDR3. The V end lost 0 bases, the J end lost 2 bases, and 8 bases lay between the germline ends. Germline V lookup: CDR1 GTSNPN, CDR2 SVGIG (reference sequence). The CDR3 is CAWSVPGSKNIQYF. The CDR3 DNA is TGTGCCTGGAGTGTACCGGGGTCCAAAAACATTCAGTACTTC.

V and J are TRBV7-2 and TRBJ1-2; TRBD1 matches 9 bases. The CDR3 contains 14 residues. Germline loops: CDR1 SGHTA, CDR2 FQGNSA. The V gene end was trimmed by 0 bases and the J gene end by 5 bases; junction bases not matched to a gene: 1. The CDR3 nucleotides read TGTGCCAGCAGCTTAGCGGGGACAGGGTATGGCTACACCTTC. Translation gives CASSLAGTGYGYTF. The full variable domain, rest sourced from reference TRBV7-2 and TRBJ1-2, is GAGVSQSPSNKVTEKGKDVELRCDPISGHTALYWYRQSLGQGLEFLIYFQGNSAPDKSGLPSDRFSAERTGGSVSTLTIQRTQQEDSAVYLCASSLAGTGYGYTFGSGTRLTVV.

This clone was found once. The rearrangement links TRBV29-1 to TRBJ1-2; TRBD1 aligns across 9 bases. This CDR3 spans 13 amino acids. Germline CDR1 reads SQVTM; CDR2 reads ANQGSEA. Trimming cost V 0 bases and J 8 bases; bases outside gene matches: 4. In DNA form, the CDR3 reads TGCAGCGTTGAAGAACAGGGGGCGGGAGGCTACACCTTC. Its translation is CSVEEQGAGGYTF. Supplemented by reference TRBV29-1 and TRBJ1-2, the full variable domain reads SAVISQKPSRDICQRGTSLTIQCQVDSQVTMMFWYRQQPGQSLTLIATANQGSEATYESGFVIDKFPISRPNLTFSTLTVSNMSPEDSSIYLCSVEEQGAGGYTFGSGTRLTVV.

This rearrangement joins TRBV7-2 to TRBJ1-1; 9 bases match TRBD1. Per the germline V gene, CDR1 is SGHTA and CDR2 is FQGNSA. V shed 6 bases and J 4 bases; nucleotides not matched to a gene: 6. The CDR3 is 14 residues long. CDR3 sequence reads: CASRLTGGITEAFF. CDR3 bases: TGTGCCAGCAGACTGACAGGGGGTATCACTGAAGCTTTCTTT. Full variable domain (remainder filled in from reference TRBV7-2 and TRBJ1-1): GAGVSQSPSNKVTEKGKDVELRCDPISGHTALYWYRQSLGQGLEFLIYFQGNSAPDKSGLPSDRFSAERTGGSVSTLTIQRTQQEDSAVYLCASRLTGGITEAFFGQGTRLTVV.

The CDR3 spells CASSPGTLATNEKLFF. Written as DNA, the CDR3 is TGTGCCAGCAGTCCCGGGACACTAGCAACTAATGAAAAACTGTTTTTT. The chain uses TRBV28 and TRBJ1-4; D is possibly TRBD1 (6 bases). Germline CDR1 reads MDHEN; CDR2 reads SYDVKM. This CDR3 is 16 amino acids long. Trimming took 5 bases from V and 0 from J, leaving 13 bases between them.